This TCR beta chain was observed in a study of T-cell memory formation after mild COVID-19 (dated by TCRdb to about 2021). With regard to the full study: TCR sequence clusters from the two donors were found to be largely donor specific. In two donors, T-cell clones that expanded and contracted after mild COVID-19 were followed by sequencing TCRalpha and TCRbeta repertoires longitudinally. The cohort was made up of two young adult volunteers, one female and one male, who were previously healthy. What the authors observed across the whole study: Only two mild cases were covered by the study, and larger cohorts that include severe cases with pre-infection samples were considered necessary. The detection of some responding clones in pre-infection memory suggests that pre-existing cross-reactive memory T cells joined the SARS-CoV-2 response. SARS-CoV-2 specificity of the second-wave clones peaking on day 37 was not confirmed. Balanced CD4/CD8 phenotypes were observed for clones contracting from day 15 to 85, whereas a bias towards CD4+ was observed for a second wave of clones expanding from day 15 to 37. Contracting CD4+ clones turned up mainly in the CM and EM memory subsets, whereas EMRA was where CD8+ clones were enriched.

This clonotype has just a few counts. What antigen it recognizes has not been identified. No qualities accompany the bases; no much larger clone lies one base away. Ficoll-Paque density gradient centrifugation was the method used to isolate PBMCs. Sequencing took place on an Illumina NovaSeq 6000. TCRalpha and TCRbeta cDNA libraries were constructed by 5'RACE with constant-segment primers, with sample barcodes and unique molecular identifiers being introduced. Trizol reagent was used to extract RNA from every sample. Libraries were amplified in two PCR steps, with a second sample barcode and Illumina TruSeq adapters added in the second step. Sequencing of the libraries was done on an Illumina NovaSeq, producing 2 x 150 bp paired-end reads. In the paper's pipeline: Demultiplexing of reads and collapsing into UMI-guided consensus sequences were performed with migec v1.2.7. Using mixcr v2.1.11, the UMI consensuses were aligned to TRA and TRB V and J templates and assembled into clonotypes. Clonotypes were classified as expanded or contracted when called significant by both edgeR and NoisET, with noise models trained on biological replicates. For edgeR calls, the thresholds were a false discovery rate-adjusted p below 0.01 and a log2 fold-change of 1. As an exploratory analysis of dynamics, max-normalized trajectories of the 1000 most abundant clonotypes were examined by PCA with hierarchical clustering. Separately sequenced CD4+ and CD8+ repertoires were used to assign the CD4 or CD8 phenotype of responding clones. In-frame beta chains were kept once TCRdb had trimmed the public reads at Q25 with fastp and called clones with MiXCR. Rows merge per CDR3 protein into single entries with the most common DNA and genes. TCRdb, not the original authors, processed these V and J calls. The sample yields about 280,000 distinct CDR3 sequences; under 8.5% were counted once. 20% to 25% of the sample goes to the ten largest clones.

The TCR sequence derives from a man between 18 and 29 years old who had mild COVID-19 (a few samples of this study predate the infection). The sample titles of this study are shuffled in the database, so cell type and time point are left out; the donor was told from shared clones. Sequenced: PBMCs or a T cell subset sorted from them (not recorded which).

The base sequence is TGTGCCAGCACCGGGACAGGAGCCTACGAGCAGTACTTC. Translated, it reads CASTGTGAYEQYF. This receptor chain uses TRBV6-5 and TRBJ2-7; 8 nucleotides in the junction match TRBD1. The CDR3 runs 13 amino acids, cysteine and phenylalanine included. Of all the DNA, just the CDR3 is kept, 39 bases in frame from base 1. As encoded in the germline V gene, CDR1 is MNHEY while CDR2 is SVGAGI. Ends trimmed: V by 7 bases, J by 2 bases; bases unmatched to a gene: 4.